This is a list of T cell receptor beta chains from one sample in a study of blood T cell repertoires in COVID-19. Sequencing was performed with immunoSEQ multiplex PCR; in TCRdb, only in-frame clones are kept and a portion is missing. Here the sample spans more than 200,000 clones, around 80% being singletons. Sequencing was done on a sample of peripheral blood. Every receptor here comes from a man in his sixties with acute or convalescent COVID-19. The CDR3 runs from the conserved cysteine through the conserved F or W. A D gene is named only where the DNA matches it firmly. Some rows mark clone size as missing; the rest say once, few, many or name a class of expanded clone.

- TRBJ2-3 TRBD2 TRBV7-3 CASSSGDYTDTQYF TGTGCCAGCAGCTCTGGGGACTACACAGATACGCAGTATTTT
- TRBJ2-3 TRBD2 TRBV6-2/TRBV6-3 CASSYRSGGGTDTQYF TGTGCCAGCAGTTACCGTAGCGGGGGCGGCACAGATACGCAGTATTTT
- TRBJ1-2 - TRBV7-6 CASSAGPGDYGYTF TGTGCCAGCAGCGCGGGGCCAGGCGACTATGGCTACACCTTC
- TRBJ1-1 TRBD1 TRBV11-2 CASSLRQGSTEAFF TGTGCCAGCAGCTTACGACAGGGTAGCACTGAAGCTTTCTTT
- TRBJ2-2 - TRBV2 CAGKQESNTGELFF TGTGCCGGAAAACAGGAGTCGAACACCGGGGAGCTGTTTTTT
- TRBJ2-1 TRBD1 TRBV30 CAWSLRDRFNEQFF TGTGCCTGGAGTCTTCGGGACAGATTCAATGAGCAGTTCTTC
- TRBJ2-5 TRBD1 TRBV6-2/TRBV6-3 CASSSDRPTYQETQYF TGTGCCAGCAGTTCGGACAGGCCAACGTACCAAGAGACCCAGTACTTC
- TRBJ2-2 - TRBV2 CASSALAGANGELFF TGTGCCAGCAGTGCCCTCGCGGGGGCAAACGGGGAGCTGTTTTTT
- TRBJ1-5 - TRBV19 CASSTPADGQPQHF TGTGCCAGTAGTACCCCAGCGGACGGTCAGCCCCAGCATTTT
- TRBJ1-6 TRBD1 TRBV5-1 CASSFSGTGGDSPLHF TGCGCCAGCAGCTTTAGTGGGACAGGAGGGGATTCACCCCTCCACTTT
once TRBJ2-2 - TRBV7-9 CASSLVAEELFF TGTGCCAGCAGCTTAGTGGCAGAAGAGCTGTTTTTT
- TRBJ1-3 - TRBV14 CASTEGNSGNTIYF TGTGCCAGCACAGAGGGAAATTCGGGAAACACCATATATTTT
- TRBJ1-2 TRBD1 TRBV2 CASGQGTNGYTF TGTGCCAGCGGACAGGGGACAAATGGCTACACCTTC
- TRBJ2-7 TRBD1 TRBV6-5 CASSYSTGKSSYEQYF TGTGCCAGCAGTTACTCGACAGGGAAGAGCTCCTACGAGCAGTACTTC
- TRBJ2-3 - TRBV29-1 CSVRRTTQSTDTQYF TGCAGCGTCCGGAGGACTACCCAAAGCACAGATACGCAGTATTTT
- TRBJ2-3 TRBD2 TRBV27 CASSLRRGMDTQYF TGTGCCAGCAGTTTACGGCGGGGGATGGATACGCAGTATTTT
- TRBJ1-1 TRBD1 TRBV29-1 CSVTGTGALAAFF TGCAGCGTGACCGGGACAGGGGCTCTGGCGGCTTTCTTT
- TRBJ2-7 TRBD2 TRBV7-2 CASSLSGAGVYEQYF TGTGCCAGCAGCCTCTCGGGAGCGGGAGTCTACGAGCAGTACTTC
- TRBJ1-4 - TRBV19 CASSISGQLNEKLFF TGTGCCAGTAGTATTTCCGGACAGCTTAATGAAAAACTGTTTTTT
- TRBJ1-5 - TRBV19 CASSIGGLWTDSNQPQHF TGTGCCAGTAGTATAGGAGGTCTGTGGACAGATAGCAATCAGCCCCAGCATTTT
- TRBJ1-6 - TRBV12-1 CASSFARGYDSPLHF TGTGCCAGCAGCTTTGCAAGGGGGTACGATTCACCCCTCCACTTT
- TRBJ2-7 TRBD2 TRBV7-2 CASSYSSGPSYEQYF TGTGCCAGCAGCTACTCTAGCGGTCCCTCCTACGAGCAGTACTTC
- TRBJ1-1 - TRBV29-1 CSVPGQPNTEAFF TGCAGCGTACCTGGACAACCGAACACTGAAGCTTTCTTT
- TRBJ2-3 - TRBV25-1 CASSEQGPGTQYF TGTGCCAGCAGTGAACAGGGGCCAGGTACGCAGTATTTT
- TRBJ1-1 - TRBV5-1 CASKTGGSTEAFF TGCGCCAGCAAGACGGGGGGTAGCACTGAAGCTTTCTTT
- TRBJ1-5 TRBD1 TRBV19 CASSTSPGQGTKNSNQPQHF TGTGCCAGTAGTACCTCCCCCGGACAGGGAACCAAAAATAGCAATCAGCCCCAGCATTTT